This entry lists 21 T cell receptor beta chains sequenced from one sample in a study of breast tumors, draining lymph nodes, adjacent tissues. Samples came from axillary lymph nodes draining the breast cancer. TCRdb re-derived calls from the multiplex PCR reads in MiXCR, one entry per CDR3 protein. The table records approximately 170,000 distinct CDR3 sequences, roughly 30% of them present only once. The sequencing sample was made of axillary lymph node tissue. Source of these receptors: a female donor with breast cancer. Some clones in this sample may be carry-over from other donors' samples.

This sequence joins TRBV5-1 and TRBJ1-1, with D maybe TRBD1 (6 bases). V was pared by 4 bases and J by 6 bases, with 16 bases between. CDR1 SGHRS and CDR2 YFSETQ come from the germline V gene. The CDR3 has 14 amino acids. This CDR3 reads CASSRTAPVPEAFF. CDR3 DNA: TGCGCCAGCAGCAGGACAGCACCCGTGCCTGAAGCTTTCTTT.

This clonotype was detected a few times. This chain links TRBV5-1 with TRBJ1-1; no definite D call. From germline, CDR1 is SGHRS and CDR2 YFSETQ. V was shortened by 0 bases and J by 6 bases, with 18 bases between the two germline ends. This CDR3 has 16 amino acids. CDR3 coding DNA: TGCGCCAGCAGCTTGGAGGGTCGGAGGGCAATCGCTGAAGCTTTCTTT. It yields the protein CASSLEGRRAIAEAFF.

The chain recombines TRBV18 with TRBJ1-1; perhaps TRBD1 as D (5 bases). This CDR3 comprises 14 residues. V was clipped by 1 base and J by 7 bases, with 13 bases between them. Germline CDR1 reads KGHSH; CDR2 reads LQKENI. CDR3 region: CASSPRGGEGEAFF. CDR3 in DNA: TGTGCCAGCTCACCACGTGGGGGTGAGGGTGAAGCTTTCTTT.

This clonotype has ten or more counts. CDR3 loop: CASSSRGVRLGDTIYF. DNA of the CDR3: TGTGCCAGCAGCTCGAGAGGTGTACGTTTGGGAGACACCATATATTTT. This chain connects TRBV7-8 to TRBJ1-3; D gene ambiguous. Trimming took 4 bases from V and 8 from J, leaving 21 bases between them. Germline CDR1 SGHVS, CDR2 FQNEAQ. The CDR3 contains 16 residues.

About this clonotype: A much larger clone lies a single base off, so this may be a read error. This chain joins TRBV7-9 and TRBJ2-1; 12 nucleotides match TRBD1. V trimming: 4 bases; J trimming: 0 bases; junction bases outside the gene matches: 16. This CDR3 is 21 amino acids long. In germline, CDR1 is SEHNR, CDR2 FQNEAQ (reference sequence). The CDR3 DNA sequence: TGTGCCAGCAGCTCGATACCCGGGACAGGGGGCCGACCACGCTCCTACAATGAGCAGTTCTTC. Encoded protein: CASSSIPGTGGRPRSYNEQFF.

This clonotype was counted at least ten times. This rearrangement joins TRBV7-9 to TRBJ2-3; 8 bases are shared with TRBD1. With 5 bases clipped from V and 6 bases from J, the junction kept 4 bases outside the gene matches. The CDR3 loop spans 13 amino acids. Germline V gives CDR1 SEHNR, CDR2 FQNEAQ (reference sequence). The CDR3 loop reads CASSLTGGDTQYF. CDR3 coding DNA: TGTGCCAGCAGCCTCACAGGGGGGGATACGCAGTATTTT.

The chain has TRBV19 and TRBJ1-2; D unresolved. The germline CDR1 and CDR2 sequences are LNHDA and SQIVND (reference sequence). The CDR3 loop spans 15 amino acids. Trimming left V 3 bases short and J 1 base short, with 12 bases between. CDR3 amino acids: CASSMDVTDNYGYTF. In nucleotides, the CDR3 is TGTGCCAGTAGTATGGACGTTACAGATAACTATGGCTACACCTTC.

This clonotype has only a few counts. The gene calls are TRBV6-5 and TRBJ2-2; D perhaps matches TRBD2 (6 bases). Germline V lookup: CDR1 MNHEY, CDR2 SVGAGI. The ends were cut back, 4 bases at V and 6 bases at J, with 15 bases in the middle. The CDR3 sequence is 15 residues long. The CDR3 DNA follows: TGTGCCAGCAGTTCGCTGGGGGGAGAAGCCGGGGAGCTGTTTTTT. It yields the protein CASSSLGGEAGELFF.

Ten or more counts support this clonotype. The chain is built from TRBV27 and TRBJ1-5; 9 bases line up with TRBD1. V shed 1 base and J 5 bases; nucleotides not matched to a gene: 3. Germline V gene sequence: CDR1 MNHEY, CDR2 SMNVEV (reference sequence). The CDR3 has 15 residues. The CDR3 DNA follows: TGTGCCAGCAGTTTATGGGGACAGGGCGATCAGCCCCAGCATTTT. Protein product: CASSLWGQGDQPQHF.

This clonotype was seen ten or more times. The CDR3 DNA is TGTGCCAGCAAGACTCTGGCGGGGGTCGAGCAGTACTTC. It specifies CASKTLAGVEQYF. V usage is TRBV12-3 or TRBV12-4 and J usage is TRBJ2-7, with 7 bases identical to TRBD2. J was trimmed by 6 bases and V by 7 bases; bases with no gene match: 9. The CDR3 contains 13 residues.

In this sample, this clonotype turned up many times. The CDR3 region is CASSPPSGYNEQFF. CDR3 nucleotide sequence: TGTGCCAGCTCACCGCCTAGCGGATACAATGAGCAGTTCTTC. V is TRBV18 and J is TRBJ2-1; 7 bases agree with TRBD2. Germline CDR1 reads KGHSH; CDR2 reads LQKENI. The CDR3 totals 14 residues. J lost 4 bases, V lost 3 bases, and 3 bases had no gene match.

This clonotype was counted at least ten times. The genes are TRBV7-2 and TRBJ2-1; D may be TRBD2 (5 bases). This CDR3 has 12 residues. Germline V gives CDR1 SGHTA, CDR2 FQGNSA. V lost 4 bases, J lost 6 bases, and 7 bases lay in between. The CDR3 is CASSSGSNEQFF. The CDR3 DNA sequence: TGTGCCAGCAGCTCGGGGAGCAATGAGCAGTTCTTC.

This clonotype was recorded at least ten times. The chain employs TRBV7-6 and TRBJ2-5; 7 bases match TRBD1. CDR1 is SGHVS and CDR2 is FNYEAQ in the germline V gene. J lost 1 base, V lost 5 bases, and 10 bases had no gene match. The CDR3 runs to 16 residues. The chain's CDR3 is CASSQKGQLLQETQYF. The CDR3 DNA follows: TGTGCCAGCAGCCAAAAGGGACAGCTACTCCAAGAGACCCAGTACTTC.

This clonotype came up many times. This sequence joins TRBV10-2 and TRBJ2-3; D may be TRBD1 (6 bases). V lost 6 bases and J lost 0, with 13 bases in between. CDR3 length: 15 amino acids. The germline CDR1 and CDR2 sequences are WSHSY and SAAADI. In DNA, the CDR3 is TGCGCCAGCAGAGTACAGGGAGTTAGCACAGATACGCAGTATTTT. Translation gives CASRVQGVSTDTQYF.

The chain uses TRBV2 and TRBJ1-5; D is unresolved. The germline V and J ends were trimmed by 5 bases and 11 bases, with 28 bases remaining between them. The CDR3 loop spans 17 amino acids. Germline V gives CDR1 SNHLY, CDR2 FYNNEI. As DNA, the CDR3 is TGTGCCAGCAGTACAGACGGGTTCGAGAAACGCCAAGAGACCCAGCATTTT. Its protein product is CASSTDGFEKRQETQHF.

This clonotype showed up many times. The chain couples TRBV29-1 to TRBJ1-2; the D gene is possibly TRBD1 (5 bases). The CDR3 extends over 15 amino acids. Germline CDR1 is SQVTM and CDR2 is ANQGSEA. The V gene lost 0 bases and the J gene lost 8 bases, with 19 bases spanning the gap. Written as DNA, the CDR3 is TGCAGCGTTGAAGATCCCCCGAACAGCCACAGGGGCTACACCTTC. Translated: CSVEDPPNSHRGYTF.

Ten or more counts support this clonotype. The J gene is TRBJ2-2, the V gene TRBV5-6; TRBD2 aligns across 8 bases. CDR3 length: 15 amino acids. CDR1 is SGHDT and CDR2 is YYEEEE in the germline V gene. V shed 4 bases and J 7 bases; nucleotides not matched to a gene: 9. CDR3 sequence: CASSPRAGVGGELFF. In DNA form, the CDR3 reads TGTGCCAGCAGCCCCAGAGCGGGGGTAGGCGGGGAGCTGTTTTTT.

The rearrangement links TRBV9 to TRBJ1-2; 12 positions match TRBD1. Germline assignment: CDR1 SGDLS and CDR2 YYNGEE. This CDR3 comprises 15 residues. The V and J ends lost 3 bases and 7 bases, in that order; junction bases with no gene match: 7. The CDR3 DNA reads as TGTGCCAGCAGCGGCCCGGGACAGGGGGCGCGTGGCTACACCTTC. Its protein is CASSGPGQGARGYTF.

With respect to this clonotype: This clone may be a read error of a much larger clone one base away. This chain links TRBV12-3 or TRBV12-4 with TRBJ1-2; tentatively, D is TRBD1 (5 bases). The ends were cut back, 5 bases at V and 5 bases at J, with 15 bases in the middle. The CDR3 has 14 residues. In DNA form, the CDR3 reads TGTGCCAGCAGTAACGGGGGTTATATATATGGCTACACCTTC. Protein sequence: CASSNGGYIYGYTF.

This clonotype was recorded at least ten times. The chain links TRBV10-2 to TRBJ2-7, with D possibly being TRBD2 (6 bases). The CDR3 covers 15 residues. Trimming stripped 3 bases from V and 6 bases from J, with 18 bases between. Germline V gene sequence: CDR1 WSHSY, CDR2 SAAADI. The CDR3 nucleotides read TGCGCCAGCAGTGAAAGAATAATAAGGGGAGGCGAGCAGTACTTC. Protein sequence: CASSERIIRGGEQYF.

The V gene is TRBV4-2, the J gene TRBJ1-1, with a tentative D call TRBD1 (5 bases). Germline loops: CDR1 LGHNA, CDR2 YNFKEQ. The CDR3 has 13 residues. V gave up 5 bases and J gave up 5 bases, with 12 bases separating them. CDR3 in DNA: TGTGCCAGCAGCGCCGGGGGGAGGACTGAAGCTTTCTTT. Translating it yields CASSAGGRTEAFF.